The TCR beta chain described here comes from a study of cytomegalovirus exposure and HLA in healthy donors. About the research overall: Most donors, 70% to 85% of approximately 400 genotyped, fell in the Caucasian-associated ancestry cluster.

The germline gives CDR1 SEHNR, CDR2 FQNEAQ (reference sequence). The V segment lost 6 bases and the J segment 1 base; nucleotides outside the gene matches: 2. CDR3 length: 15 amino acids. With 60 Vbeta and 13 Jbeta primers, the PCR was carried out. Sequencing was performed with immunoSEQ multiplex PCR; in TCRdb, only in-frame clones are kept and a portion is missing. The listing contains more than 90,000 clones. The chain employs TRBV7-9 and TRBJ2-6; 8 positions match TRBD1. The TCR originated in a man aged 35 to 55 in good health and CMV-seropositive. Sequenced: PBMCs. The DNA of the CDR3 is TGTGCCAGCAGACGACAGGGGTCTGGGGCCAACGTCCTGACTTTC. Translating it yields CASRRQGSGANVLTF.